This TCR beta chain was recorded in a study of blood T cell repertoires in COVID-19. Study-level information: The United States, Italy and Spain were the sources of the acute and convalescent COVID-19 samples. In each case, the material was cDNA or gDNA derived from T cells, B-cell-depleted T cells, or PBMCs.

The junction had 13 bases not matched to a gene; V was cut back by 5 bases and J by 5 bases. Germline values: CDR1 SGHTA, CDR2 FQGNSA. The CDR3 covers 16 residues. Authors' analysis steps: Nucleated cell counts were estimated from reference gene primer amplification. Clones were read by immunoSEQ multiplex PCR, and TCRdb kept only the in-frame ones, dropping some. The D gene and trimming were derived from the DNA, and the V and J assignments and clone size from that table. In the table there are some 180,000 clones, around 80% of which are singletons. The specimen was peripheral blood. The chain uses TRBV7-2 and TRBJ2-3; TRBD1 agrees at 7 bases. The TCR sequence derives from a middle-aged man who had recovered from COVID-19. For the CDR3, the DNA is TGTGCCAGCAGCCCGACAGGGATTGGGAGCGGAGATACGCAGTATTTT. Its translation: CASSPTGIGSGDTQYF. Full variable domain (rest looked up from reference TRBV7-2 and TRBJ2-3): GAGVSQSPSNKVTEKGKDVELRCDPISGHTALYWYRQSLGQGLEFLIYFQGNSAPDKSGLPSDRFSAERTGGSVSTLTIQRTQQEDSAVYLCASSPTGIGSGDTQYFGPGTRLTVL.